Below, 20 T cell receptor beta chains from the same sample are listed, as sequenced in a study of control samples from healthy donors and cancer patients (TCRdb year 2020). The library was made by the immunoSEQ multiplex PCR assay. TCRdb provides this immuneACCESS table in a form limited to in-frame rearrangements. Some clones are lacking; in checked studies, under half of them reflect an unresolved V gene, and why the rest are absent is not known. The sample has about 120,000 clones on record, around 89% of them singletons. 30% to 50% of the sample lies in the top ten. Source material: blood. These receptors were taken from a man aged 50-60 years in good health.

V gene TRBV6-5 combines with J gene TRBJ1-2; D is unclear. The V gene lost 0 bases and the J gene lost 8 bases, with 13 bases spanning the gap. Germline V gene sequence: CDR1 MNHEY, CDR2 SVGAGI. This CDR3 contains 14 residues. The chain's CDR3 is CASSYSKPPRGYTF. Here the CDR3 DNA reads TGTGCCAGCAGTTACTCGAAGCCGCCTAGAGGCTACACCTTC.

This clone appeared a few times. V gene TRBV19 combines with J gene TRBJ1-1, with unresolved D. The CDR3 runs to 14 residues. The germline V and J ends were trimmed by 7 bases and 0 bases, with 12 bases remaining between them. From germline, CDR1 is LNHDA and CDR2 SQIVND (reference sequence). This chain's CDR3 is CASKWVGMNTEAFF. CDR3 in DNA: TGTGCCAGTAAGTGGGTCGGCATGAACACTGAAGCTTTCTTT. Combining the CDR3 with reference TRBV19 and TRBJ1-1 gives the whole variable domain DGGITQSPKYLFRKEGQNVTLSCEQNLNHDAMYWYRQDPGQGLRLIYYSQIVNDFQKGDIAEGYSVSREKKESFPLTVTSAQKNPTAFYLCASKWVGMNTEAFFGQGTRLTVV.

A word on this clone: This clone may be a read error of a much larger clone one base away. The chain is built from TRBV7-2 and TRBJ1-1, with 7 bases identical to TRBD1. The CDR3 totals 14 residues. V shed 3 bases and J 0 bases; nucleotides not matched to a gene: 1. CDR1 is SGHTA and CDR2 is FQGNSA in the germline V gene. The CDR3 nucleotides are TGTGCCAGCAGCTTCGACAGGGTGAACACTGAAGCTTTCTTT. Protein: CASSFDRVNTEAFF.

The chain employs TRBV7-8 and TRBJ2-7; D might be TRBD2 (5 bases). CDR3 length: 12 residues. V lost 5 bases and J 9 bases, leaving 14 bases between the germline ends. Germline CDR1 SGHVS, CDR2 FQNEAQ. CDR3 sequence (DNA): TGTGCCAGCAGCCCCCGACCCGGGGTGCAGTACTTC. Amino acid sequence: CASSPRPGVQYF.

This clone showed up just once. This chain links TRBV9 with TRBJ1-4; TRBD1 might be the D (6 bases). Trimming pared 3 bases from V and 7 bases from J, leaving 16 bases between. Germline V gene sequence: CDR1 SGDLS, CDR2 YYNGEE. The CDR3 loop spans 15 amino acids. The CDR3 loop reads CASSERGARGEKLFF. The DNA of the CDR3 is TGTGCCAGCAGCGAAAGGGGGGCGCGAGGTGAAAAACTGTTTTTT.

J is TRBJ2-7 and V is TRBV29-1; D perhaps matches TRBD2 (7 bases). CDR1 SQVTM and CDR2 ANQGSEA come from the germline V gene. The CDR3 is made up of 12 amino acids. Trimming cost V 4 bases and J 7 bases, with 14 bases left between them. CDR3 DNA sequence: TGCAGCGTTGTGAGGGGGGGAGGTGAGCAGTACTTC. It specifies CSVVRGGGEQYF.

The V and J genes are TRBV19 and TRBJ1-1; 9 nucleotides match TRBD1. The germline V gene has CDR1 LNHDA and CDR2 SQIVND (reference sequence). The CDR3 loop spans 14 amino acids. Losses at the gene ends were 4 bases for V and 7 bases for J; bases not matched to a gene: 7. CDR3 amino acids: CASSRDRADIEAFF. Here the CDR3 DNA reads TGTGCCAGTAGTAGGGACAGGGCGGATATTGAAGCTTTCTTT.

The chain couples TRBV7-9 to TRBJ2-6, with D hard to call. Trimming shortened V by 10 bases and J by 4 bases, and 14 bases separated the two germline ends. Germline CDR1 reads SEHNR; CDR2 reads FQNEAQ (reference sequence). The CDR3 runs to 14 residues. CDR3 in DNA: TGTGCCATACCCATCCTAGGGGGGGCCAACGTCCTGACTTTC. Residues: CAIPILGGANVLTF.

This chain uses TRBV6-5 with TRBJ1-1; D gene ambiguous. Germline CDR1 is MNHEY and CDR2 is SVGAGI. Trimming left V 0 bases short and J 4 bases short, with 12 bases between. The CDR3 has 15 amino acids. CDR3 loop: CASSYSWSLGTEAFF. As DNA, the CDR3 is TGTGCCAGCAGTTACTCATGGTCTCTGGGCACTGAAGCTTTCTTT.

CDR3 loop: CASSSSFRLAGGRQETQYF. CDR3 DNA: TGTGCCAGCAGCTCCTCTTTCCGACTAGCGGGGGGGCGGCAAGAGACCCAGTACTTC. This sequence joins TRBV5-5 and TRBJ2-5; 14 bases map to TRBD2. V lost 3 bases and J lost 2; bases outside the gene matches: 12. Germline V gene lookup returns CDR1 SGHKS and CDR2 YYEKEE (reference sequence). The CDR3 totals 19 residues.

The chain employs TRBV12-5 and TRBJ2-2; TRBD1 might be the D (5 bases). Germline V gene data show CDR1 as LGHNT and CDR2 as FRNRAP. Between the trimmed V and J ends, which lost 0 bases and 3 bases, there was a span of 8 bases. The CDR3 runs to 15 residues. The CDR3 DNA is TGTGCTAGTGGTTTGGTAGGGGCCCACACCGGGGAGCTGTTTTTT. Encoded protein: CASGLVGAHTGELFF.

In regard to this clone: The same CDR3 can be traced to other DNA sequences in this sample. This chain links TRBV30 with TRBJ2-7, with 8 bases identical to TRBD2. The CDR3 consists of 15 residues. Germline CDR1 reads GTSNPN; CDR2 reads SVGIG (reference sequence). V shed 0 bases, J shed 4 bases, and the junction held 8 bases outside the gene matches. CDR3 in amino acids: CAWSVDAGGLYEQYF. As DNA, the CDR3 is TGTGCCTGGAGTGTCGACGCGGGGGGCCTTTACGAGCAGTACTTC.

This sequence joins TRBV11-2 and TRBJ1-2; D is uncertain. V dropped 0 bases and J dropped 8 bases, with 7 bases sitting between them. Per germline, CDR1 SGHAT and CDR2 FQNNGV. The length of the CDR3 is 12 residues. CDR3 sequence (DNA): TGTGCCAGCAGCTTAGAATCGGCAGGCTACACCTTC. Its protein is CASSLESAGYTF.

The CDR3 sequence is CATKQGENSPLHF. DNA of the CDR3: TGTGCCACCAAACAGGGGGAGAATTCACCCCTCCACTTT. V gene TRBV2 combines with J gene TRBJ1-6, with TRBD1 identical over 8 bases. Germline CDR1 SNHLY, CDR2 FYNNEI. Losses at the gene ends were 10 bases for V and 7 bases for J; bases not matched to a gene: 6. The CDR3 contains 13 residues.

V usage is TRBV5-6 and J usage is TRBJ1-1; no definite D call. Germline-derived CDR1 and CDR2 are SGHDT and YYEEEE. The CDR3 contains 13 residues. Trimming took 2 bases from V and 0 from J, leaving 5 bases between them. CDR3 protein: CASSLNLNTEAFF. CDR3 sequence (DNA): TGTGCCAGCAGCTTAAACCTGAACACTGAAGCTTTCTTT.

The chain joins TRBV6-6 to TRBJ1-2, with D possibly matching TRBD1 (6 bases). The CDR3 length is 15 residues. The V end was cut by 5 bases, the J end by 2 bases, with 15 bases between. Looked up from germline, CDR1 is MNHNY and CDR2 is SVGAGI (reference sequence). In nucleotides, the CDR3 is TGTGCCAGCAGTGCCGCCGGGACAAAAAACTATGGCTACACCTTC. It is translated as CASSAAGTKNYGYTF.

The sample holds one count of this clone. V usage is TRBV9 and J usage is TRBJ1-2; TRBD1 is a possible D gene (6 bases). The CDR3 runs 14 residues. V was trimmed by 6 bases and J by 5 bases, leaving 17 bases between them. CDR1 is SGDLS, CDR2 YYNGEE, per germline. The CDR3 is CASTETGRPYGYTF. The CDR3 DNA reads TGTGCCAGCACCGAAACAGGGAGACCATATGGCTACACCTTC.

V is TRBV18 and J is TRBJ2-7; the D gene is possibly TRBD1 (5 bases). This CDR3 has 14 amino acids. Trimming stripped 2 bases from V and 2 bases from J, with 10 bases between. Germline loops: CDR1 KGHSH, CDR2 LQKENI. CDR3 sequence reads: CASSPSTAAYEQYF. CDR3 nucleotides: TGTGCCAGCTCACCATCGACAGCAGCCTACGAGCAGTACTTC.

V and J are TRBV7-9 and TRBJ1-1, with D perhaps TRBD1 (5 bases). Germline loops: CDR1 SEHNR, CDR2 FQNEAQ (reference sequence). The CDR3 covers 14 residues. V was shortened by 7 bases and J by 1 base, with 13 bases between the two germline ends. The CDR3: CASTGGPTNTEAFF. Here the CDR3 DNA reads TGTGCCAGCACCGGGGGACCGACGAACACTGAAGCTTTCTTT.

The rearrangement links TRBV2 to TRBJ2-3, with 7 nucleotides matching TRBD1. V shed 1 base, J shed 5 bases, and the junction held 6 bases outside the gene matches. Germline CDR1 and CDR2: SNHLY and FYNNEI. The CDR3 is made up of 15 amino acids. CDR3 nucleotides: TGTGCCAGCAGTGAAGGACAGGGCTGGGGAGATACGCAGTATTTT. Its protein is CASSEGQGWGDTQYF.